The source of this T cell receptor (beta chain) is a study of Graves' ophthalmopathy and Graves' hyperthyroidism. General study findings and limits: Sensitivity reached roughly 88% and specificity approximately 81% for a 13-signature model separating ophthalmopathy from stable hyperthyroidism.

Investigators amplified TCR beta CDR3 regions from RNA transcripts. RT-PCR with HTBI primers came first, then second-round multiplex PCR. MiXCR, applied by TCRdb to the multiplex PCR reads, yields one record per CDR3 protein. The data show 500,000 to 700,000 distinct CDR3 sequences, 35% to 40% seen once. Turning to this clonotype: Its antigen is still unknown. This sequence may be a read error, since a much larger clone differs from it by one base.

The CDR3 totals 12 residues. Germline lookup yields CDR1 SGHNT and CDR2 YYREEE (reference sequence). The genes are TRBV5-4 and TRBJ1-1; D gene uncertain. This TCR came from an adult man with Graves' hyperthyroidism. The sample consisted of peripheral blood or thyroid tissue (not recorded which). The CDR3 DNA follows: TGTGCCAGCAGGTTGGAATACACTGAAGCTTTCTTT. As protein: CASRLEYTEAFF.